The following is a TCR beta chain sequence with its context. Its matching antigen is unknown. This entry belongs to a study of T cell responses to AZD1222 COVID-19 vaccine. Study observations and caveats: Unmutated variant regions are reportedly the target of nearly half of TCRs that are spike-specific.

Some clones are missing from TCRdb's copy, which holds only in-frame ones; the method was immunoSEQ multiplex PCR. The top ten hold approximately 9.8% of the sample, which has tens of thousands of clones, 84% seen once. Germline V gene data show CDR1 as SGHVS and CDR2 as FQNEAQ. There are 12 residues in the CDR3. Losses at the gene ends were 8 bases for V and 7 bases for J; bases not matched to a gene: 4. This chain links TRBV7-8 with TRBJ2-1; 8 positions match TRBD1. The sequence came from an adult in good health. The material sequenced was peripheral blood, taken on day 0 of AZD1222 vaccination. Here the CDR3 DNA reads TGTGCCAGCTGGGACAGGAATAATGAGCAGTTCTTC. Its translation is CASWDRNNEQFF.